This T cell receptor (beta chain) comes out of a study of blood T cell repertoires in COVID-19. Study overall: The origin of the acute and convalescent COVID-19 samples was the United States, Italy and Spain. PBMCs, B-cell-depleted T cells, or T cells provided the cDNA or gDNA that made up the material.

Per the study methods: Nucleated cell number was recorded as an estimate derived from reference gene primer amplification. The table came from immunoSEQ multiplex PCR; TCRdb's copy has only in-frame clones and leaves some out. V, J and clone size derive from that table, while D and trimming were established from the DNA sequence. The sample holds approximately 280,000 clones, 85% to 90% seen once. CDR3 size: 14 residues. The V segment lost 6 bases and the J segment 8 bases; nucleotides outside the gene matches: 10. In germline, CDR1 is SNHLY, CDR2 FYNNEI. The TCR sequence derives from a man between 40 and 49 years old with acute or convalescent COVID-19. The sequencing input was peripheral blood. The chain links TRBV2 to TRBJ2-1; TRBD1 agrees at 7 bases. The CDR3 loop reads CASRSQGIRDEQFF. The CDR3 DNA sequence: TGTGCCAGCAGGTCACAGGGGATCCGGGATGAGCAGTTCTTC.